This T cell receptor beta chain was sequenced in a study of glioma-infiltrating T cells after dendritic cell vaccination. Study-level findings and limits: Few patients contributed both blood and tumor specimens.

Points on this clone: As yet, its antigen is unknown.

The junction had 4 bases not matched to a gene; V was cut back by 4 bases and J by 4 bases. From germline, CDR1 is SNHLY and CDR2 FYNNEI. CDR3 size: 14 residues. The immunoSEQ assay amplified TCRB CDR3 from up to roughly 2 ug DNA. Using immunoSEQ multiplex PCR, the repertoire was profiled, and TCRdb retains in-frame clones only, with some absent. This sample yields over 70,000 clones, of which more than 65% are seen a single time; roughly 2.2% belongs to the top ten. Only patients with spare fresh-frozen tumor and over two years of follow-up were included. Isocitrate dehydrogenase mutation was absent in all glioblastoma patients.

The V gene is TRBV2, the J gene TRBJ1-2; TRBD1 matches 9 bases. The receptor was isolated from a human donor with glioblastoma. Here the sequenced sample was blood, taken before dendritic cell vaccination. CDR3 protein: CASSVSDRGYGYTF. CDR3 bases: TGTGCCAGCAGTGTATCGGACAGGGGCTATGGCTACACCTTC.